Below are 19 T cell receptor beta chains sequenced from a single sample in a study of neurological immune-mediated disorders. In TCRdb, the 5' RACE reads were re-called with MiXCR into one record per CDR3 protein. The top ten clones hold about 3% of a sample with tens of thousands of distinct CDR3 sequences, roughly 3.5% of them seen once. The specimen was PBMCs. Source of these receptors: a woman between 45 and 65 years old with multiple sclerosis.

On this clonotype itself: The junction differs from germline at one of its ends, possibly a read error. V gene TRBV6-5 combines with J gene TRBJ1-6; possibly TRBD1 for D (5 bases). Germline CDR1 reads MNHEY; CDR2 reads SVGAGI. The CDR3 sequence is 14 residues long. Here the CDR3 reads CASSYRRDDSPLHF. The CDR3 nucleotides read TGTGCCAGCAGTTACAGACGGGACGATTCACCCCTACACTTT.

This clonotype was seen ten or more times. The chain couples TRBV4-3 to TRBJ2-1, with 8 bases fitting TRBD2. The germline V gene encodes CDR1 LGHNA and CDR2 YSLEER. This CDR3 is built from 16 residues. J was trimmed by 1 base and V by 3 bases; bases with no gene match: 5. The CDR3 nucleotides are TGCGCCAGCAGCCAGTACATAGCGGGGTCCTACAATGAGCAGTTCTTC. Its translation is CASSQYIAGSYNEQFF.

This clonotype was counted a few times. The J gene is TRBJ1-5, the V gene TRBV12-3 or TRBV12-4, with D perhaps TRBD1 (5 bases). The CDR3 has 12 amino acids. The V end lost 8 bases, the J end lost 7 bases, and 12 bases lay between the germline ends. This CDR3 reads CASRWGFQPQHF. As DNA, the CDR3 is TGTGCCAGCCGATGGGGCTTCCAGCCCCAGCATTTT.

This clonotype came up many times. The gene calls are TRBV24-1 and TRBJ2-5, with TRBD1 as a possible D gene (6 bases). CDR3 size: 16 residues. V lost 4 bases, J lost 3 bases, and 17 bases lay in between. Germline V gives CDR1 KGHDR, CDR2 SFDVKD. DNA of the CDR3: TGTGCCACCAGTGAAAAGGGACACCAACGGGAAGAGACCCAGTACTTC. Its protein product is CATSEKGHQREETQYF.

This clonotype showed up many times. The chain is built from TRBV20-1 and TRBJ1-2; TRBD1 aligns across 8 bases. The ends lost 3 bases at V and 0 bases at J; junction bases unmatched: 6. The CDR3 covers 15 residues. Per germline, CDR1 DFQATT and CDR2 SNEGSKA (reference sequence). For the CDR3, the DNA is TGCAGTGCTAGGCAGGGGGCGCTTTCTAACTATGGCTACACCTTC. The encoded protein is CSARQGALSNYGYTF.

This clonotype was detected many times. V gene TRBV10-1 combines with J gene TRBJ2-7, with D tentatively TRBD1 (6 bases). The CDR3 is made up of 13 amino acids. V was clipped by 4 bases and J by 3 bases, with 10 bases between them. Germline V CDR1 and CDR2: WNHNN, SYGVQD (reference sequence). CDR3 sequence reads: CASSGGGDYEQYF. CDR3 in DNA: TGCGCCAGCAGTGGAGGGGGAGACTACGAGCAGTACTTC.

In this sample, this clonotype turned up many times. This chain joins TRBV7-2 and TRBJ1-2; D is unclear. The CDR3 is 15 amino acids. The germline V gene encodes CDR1 SGHTA and CDR2 FQGNSA. The V gene lost 2 bases and the J gene lost 4 bases, with 14 bases spanning the gap. The CDR3 reads CASSLRLPRIYGYTF. As DNA, the CDR3 is TGTGCCAGCAGCTTAAGGCTCCCTAGGATCTATGGCTACACCTTC.

Many counts were recorded for this clonotype. The V and J genes are TRBV20-1 and TRBJ2-2; tentatively, D is TRBD1 (5 bases). CDR1 DFQATT and CDR2 SNEGSKA come from the germline V gene (reference sequence). The length of the CDR3 is 13 residues. Between the trimmed V and J ends, which lost 4 bases and 3 bases, there was a span of 9 bases. CDR3 region: CSATQGYTGELFF. The CDR3 DNA sequence: TGCAGTGCTACCCAGGGTTACACCGGGGAGCTGTTTTTT.

At least ten counts were recorded for this clonotype. The chain has TRBV20-1 and TRBJ1-1; unclear D gene. This CDR3 region has 11 residues. V was trimmed by 6 bases and J by 3 bases, leaving 8 bases between them. CDR1 is DFQATT and CDR2 is SNEGSKA in the germline V gene (reference sequence). In DNA, the CDR3 is TGCAGTGCCCTCTGGGACACTGAAGCTTTCTTT. Its protein is CSALWDTEAFF.

The table lists this clonotype with many counts. The CDR3 is CASSFRDGDYEQYF. The CDR3 DNA is TGTGCCAGCAGCTTCAGGGACGGAGACTACGAGCAGTACTTC. This rearrangement joins TRBV12-3 or TRBV12-4 to TRBJ2-7, with D perhaps being TRBD1 or TRBD2 (5 bases each). V was pared by 6 bases and J by 3 bases, with 15 bases between. This CDR3 is built from 14 residues.

At least ten counts were recorded for this clonotype. V gene TRBV20-1 combines with J gene TRBJ2-3, with D possibly being TRBD1 or TRBD2 (6 bases each). V lost 0 bases, J lost 13 bases, and 17 bases lay in between. CDR1 is DFQATT and CDR2 is SNEGSKA in the germline V gene (reference sequence). The CDR3 loop spans 13 amino acids. CDR3 residues: CSARDPARGREYF. CDR3 DNA sequence: TGCAGTGCTAGAGATCCGGCCCGGGGGCGGGAGTATTTT.

This clonotype was counted ten times or more. The rearrangement uses TRBV5-1 and TRBJ1-3; no firm D call. Deletions cut 0 bases from V and 4 bases from J, with 8 bases between. The CDR3 has 14 residues. The V gene's germline CDR1 is SGHRS and CDR2 YFSETQ. CDR3 coding DNA: TGCGCCAGCAGCTTGGATGAATCCGGAAACACCATATATTTT. Encoded protein: CASSLDESGNTIYF.

On this clonotype: A much more abundant neighbour one base away suggests this may be a read error. This chain links TRBV28 with TRBJ1-2, with D uncertain. This CDR3 has 14 residues. From germline, CDR1 is MDHEN and CDR2 SYDVKM. CDR3 sequence (DNA): TGTGTCAGCAGTGCAGTTACACAGAACTATGGCTACACCTTC. Amino acid sequence: CVSSAVTQNYGYTF.

The rearrangement uses TRBV18 and TRBJ2-2; a possible D gene is TRBD1 (6 bases). V was shortened by 3 bases and J by 1 base, with 9 bases between the two germline ends. Germline V CDR1 and CDR2: KGHSH, LQKENI. The CDR3 covers 15 residues. The CDR3 is CASSPTGQNTGELFF. CDR3 bases: TGTGCCAGCTCACCGACGGGACAGAACACCGGGGAGCTGTTTTTT.

This clonotype occurred many times. The chain joins TRBV5-1 to TRBJ1-1; D is undetermined. The V end was cut by 1 base, the J end by 3 bases, with 10 bases between. Germline lookup yields CDR1 SGHRS and CDR2 YFSETQ. The CDR3 sequence is 14 residues long. This CDR3 is CASSLTPVDTEAFF. The CDR3 nucleotides read TGCGCCAGCAGCTTGACCCCCGTGGACACTGAAGCTTTCTTT.

This clonotype was found a few times. Being one base from a much bigger clone, this may be a read error. The chain is built from TRBV7-9 and TRBJ1-5, with 7 bases that match TRBD1. CDR1 SEHNR and CDR2 FQNEAQ come from the germline V gene (reference sequence). V shed 5 bases, J shed 6 bases, and the junction held 7 bases outside the gene matches. The CDR3 spans 14 residues. The DNA of the CDR3 is TGTGCCAGCAGCCCAGGGGGGGGCGGTCAGCCCCAGCATTTT. Encoded protein: CASSPGGGGQPQHF.

At least ten counts were recorded for this clonotype. The gene calls are TRBV9 and TRBJ2-5; the D is unclear. In germline, CDR1 is SGDLS, CDR2 YYNGEE. The CDR3 spans 16 residues. Trimming pared 1 base from V and 1 base from J, leaving 14 bases between. The CDR3 coding sequence is TGTGCCAGCAGCGTATCGCAGAAGATCGCCCAAGAGACCCAGTACTTC. This encodes CASSVSQKIAQETQYF.

This clonotype was counted ten times or more. The rearrangement uses TRBV6-1 and TRBJ2-1, with no clear D. Deletions cut 8 bases from V and 4 bases from J, with 15 bases between. The CDR3 extends over 14 amino acids. From germline, CDR1 is MNHNS and CDR2 SASEGT. CDR3 in amino acids: CASGGAQEYNEQFF. DNA of the CDR3: TGTGCCAGCGGCGGAGCCCAGGAGTACAATGAGCAGTTCTTC.

There are many counts of this clonotype. This chain uses TRBV18 with TRBJ2-3, with unresolved D. Germline V gene lookup returns CDR1 KGHSH and CDR2 LQKENI. The CDR3 extends over 14 amino acids. Between the trimmed V and J ends, which lost 0 bases and 7 bases, there was a span of 11 bases. The CDR3 spells CASSPPSSQNTQYF. The DNA for the CDR3 is TGTGCCAGCTCACCACCTTCATCGCAAAATACGCAGTATTTT.